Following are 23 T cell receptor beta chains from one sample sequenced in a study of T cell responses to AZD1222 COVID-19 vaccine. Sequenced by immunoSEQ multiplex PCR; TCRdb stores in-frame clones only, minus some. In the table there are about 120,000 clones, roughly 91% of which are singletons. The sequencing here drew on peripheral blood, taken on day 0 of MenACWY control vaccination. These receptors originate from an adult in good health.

As DNA, the CDR3 is TGTGCCAGCAGTGTAGACAGGGGCTCCGAGCAGTACTTC. This translates into CASSVDRGSEQYF. V and J are TRBV6-4 and TRBJ2-7; 8 bases map to TRBD1. The CDR3 loop spans 13 amino acids. V lost 4 bases, J lost 6 bases, and 5 bases stayed unmatched. Germline V gene sequence: CDR1 MRHNA, CDR2 SNTAGT.

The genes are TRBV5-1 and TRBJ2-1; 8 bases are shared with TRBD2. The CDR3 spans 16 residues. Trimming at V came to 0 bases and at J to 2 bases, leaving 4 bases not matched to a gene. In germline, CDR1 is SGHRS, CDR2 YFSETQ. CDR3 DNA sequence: TGCGCCAGCAGCTTGGGACTAGCGTCAACCTACAATGAGCAGTTCTTC. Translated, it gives CASSLGLASTYNEQFF.

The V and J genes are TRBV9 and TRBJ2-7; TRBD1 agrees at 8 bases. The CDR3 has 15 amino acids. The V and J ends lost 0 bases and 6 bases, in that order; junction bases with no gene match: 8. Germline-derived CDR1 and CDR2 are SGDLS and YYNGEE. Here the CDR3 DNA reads TGTGCCAGCAGCGTAGCTAGGACAGGGTGGAGCGAGCAGTACTTC. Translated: CASSVARTGWSEQYF.

CDR3 sequence reads: CASSDIAGVSGANVLTF. DNA for the CDR3: TGTGCCAGCAGTGATATTGCGGGTGTCTCTGGGGCCAACGTCCTGACTTTC. The rearrangement links TRBV6-1 to TRBJ2-6, with a weak D call TRBD2 (5 bases). The germline V gene encodes CDR1 MNHNS and CDR2 SASEGT. This CDR3 contains 17 residues. The germline V and J ends were trimmed by 3 bases and 0 bases, with 12 bases remaining between them.

In DNA form, the CDR3 reads TGCGCCAGCAGCTTGACGGGACAGGGGGGTCAGCCCCAGCATTTT. This codes for CASSLTGQGGQPQHF. The chain links TRBV5-1 to TRBJ1-5; 11 nucleotides align to TRBD1. Germline CDR1 is SGHRS and CDR2 is YFSETQ. The CDR3 covers 15 residues. Germline trimming cut 1 base from V and 6 bases from J; bases unmatched to any gene: 3.

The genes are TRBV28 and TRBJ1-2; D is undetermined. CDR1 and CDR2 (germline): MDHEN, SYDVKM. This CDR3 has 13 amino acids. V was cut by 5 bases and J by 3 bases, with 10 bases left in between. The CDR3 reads CASSPNGHYGYTF. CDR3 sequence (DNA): TGTGCCAGCAGTCCTAACGGACACTATGGCTACACCTTC.

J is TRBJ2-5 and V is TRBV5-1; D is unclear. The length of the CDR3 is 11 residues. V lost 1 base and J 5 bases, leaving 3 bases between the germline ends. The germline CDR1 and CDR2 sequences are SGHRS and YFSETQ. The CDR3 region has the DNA TGCGCCAGCAGCTTGTACGAGACCCAGTACTTC. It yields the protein CASSLYETQYF.

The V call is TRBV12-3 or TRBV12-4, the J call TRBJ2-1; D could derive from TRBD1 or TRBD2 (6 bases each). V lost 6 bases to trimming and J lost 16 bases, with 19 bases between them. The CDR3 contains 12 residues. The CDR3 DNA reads TGTGCCAGCAGCTGGGGGGCTATGGGAAAATTCTTC. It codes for CASSWGAMGKFF.

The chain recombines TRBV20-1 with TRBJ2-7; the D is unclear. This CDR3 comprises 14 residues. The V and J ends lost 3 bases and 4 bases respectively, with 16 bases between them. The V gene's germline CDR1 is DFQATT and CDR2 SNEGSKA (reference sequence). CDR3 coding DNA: TGCAGTGCTAGTTTTATCCAGGCGACATACGAGCAGTACTTC. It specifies CSASFIQATYEQYF.

The CDR3: CASSRGASGAMYEQYF. The CDR3, as DNA: TGTGCCAGCAGCCGAGGGGCTAGCGGAGCCATGTACGAGCAGTACTTC. V usage is TRBV2 and J usage is TRBJ2-7; 7 nucleotides match TRBD2. This CDR3 spans 16 amino acids. V lost 6 bases and J lost 4; bases outside the gene matches: 15. CDR1 SNHLY and CDR2 FYNNEI come from the germline V gene.

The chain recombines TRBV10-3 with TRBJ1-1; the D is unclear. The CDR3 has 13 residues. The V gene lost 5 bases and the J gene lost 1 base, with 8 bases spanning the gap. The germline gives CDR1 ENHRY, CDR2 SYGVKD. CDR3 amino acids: CAISPEGNTEAFF. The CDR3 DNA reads TGTGCCATCAGTCCTGAAGGGAACACTGAAGCTTTCTTT.

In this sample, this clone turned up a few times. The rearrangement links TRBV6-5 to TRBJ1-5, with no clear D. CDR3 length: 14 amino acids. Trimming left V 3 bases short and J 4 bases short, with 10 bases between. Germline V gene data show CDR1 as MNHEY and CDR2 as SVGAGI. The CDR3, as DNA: TGTGCCAGCAGTTATCGTACGGGGAATCAGCCCCAGCATTTT. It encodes CASSYRTGNQPQHF.

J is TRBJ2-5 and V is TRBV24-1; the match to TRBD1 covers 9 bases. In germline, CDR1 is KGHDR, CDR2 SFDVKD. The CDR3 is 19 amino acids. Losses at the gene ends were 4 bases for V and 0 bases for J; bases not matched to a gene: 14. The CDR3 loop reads CATSDRRTGVTPYQETQYF. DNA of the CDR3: TGTGCCACCAGTGACCGTAGGACAGGGGTCACCCCGTACCAAGAGACCCAGTACTTC.

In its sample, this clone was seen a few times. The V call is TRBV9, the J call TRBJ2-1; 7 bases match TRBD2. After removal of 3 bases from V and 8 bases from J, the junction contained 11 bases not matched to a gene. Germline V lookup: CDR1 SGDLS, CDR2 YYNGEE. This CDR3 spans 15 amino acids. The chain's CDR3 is CASSARLAKGDEQFF. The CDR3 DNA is TGTGCCAGCAGCGCCAGACTAGCTAAAGGCGATGAGCAGTTCTTC.

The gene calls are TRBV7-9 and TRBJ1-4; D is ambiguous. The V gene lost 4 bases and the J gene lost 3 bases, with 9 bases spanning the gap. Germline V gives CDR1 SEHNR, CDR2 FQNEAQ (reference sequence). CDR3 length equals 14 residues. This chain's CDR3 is CASSSGVSNEKLFF. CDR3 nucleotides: TGTGCCAGCAGCTCCGGGGTCTCTAATGAAAAACTGTTTTTT.

DNA for the CDR3: TGTGCCAGCAGCGTAGCGGTGGTAGGAACAGATACGCAGTATTTT. Amino acid sequence: CASSVAVVGTDTQYF. The V call is TRBV9, the J call TRBJ2-3; no clear D. Trimming took 0 bases from V and 3 from J, leaving 11 bases between them. The CDR3 extends over 15 amino acids. The germline CDR1 and CDR2 sequences are SGDLS and YYNGEE.

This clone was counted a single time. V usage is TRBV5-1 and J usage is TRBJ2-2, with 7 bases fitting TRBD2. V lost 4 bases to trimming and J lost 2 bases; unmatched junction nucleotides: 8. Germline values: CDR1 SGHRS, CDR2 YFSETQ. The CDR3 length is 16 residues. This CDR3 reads CASSLQGGRNTGELFF. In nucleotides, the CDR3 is TGCGCCAGCAGCCTCCAGGGCGGGAGAAACACCGGGGAGCTGTTTTTT.

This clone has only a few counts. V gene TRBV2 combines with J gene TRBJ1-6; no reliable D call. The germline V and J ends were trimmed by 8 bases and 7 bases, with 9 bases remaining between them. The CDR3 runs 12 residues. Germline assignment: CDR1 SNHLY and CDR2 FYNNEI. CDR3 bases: TGTGCCAGCCTACAGTCAAATTCACCCCTCCACTTT. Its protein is CASLQSNSPLHF.

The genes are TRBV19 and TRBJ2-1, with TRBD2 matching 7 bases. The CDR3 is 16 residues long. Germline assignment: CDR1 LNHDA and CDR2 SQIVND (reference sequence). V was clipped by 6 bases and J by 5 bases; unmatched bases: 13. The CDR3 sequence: CASSFMGLAANNEQFF. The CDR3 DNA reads TGTGCCAGTAGCTTCATGGGCCTAGCGGCGAACAATGAGCAGTTCTTC.

For the CDR3, the DNA is TGTGCCAGCAGCTTATGGCTCTCTGGGGCCAACGTCCTGACTTTC. This gives the protein CASSLWLSGANVLTF. The V call is TRBV7-9, the J call TRBJ2-6; D is unresolved. V lost 2 bases and J 0 bases, leaving 5 bases between the germline ends. The CDR3 extends over 15 amino acids. Germline-derived CDR1 and CDR2 are SEHNR and FQNEAQ (reference sequence).

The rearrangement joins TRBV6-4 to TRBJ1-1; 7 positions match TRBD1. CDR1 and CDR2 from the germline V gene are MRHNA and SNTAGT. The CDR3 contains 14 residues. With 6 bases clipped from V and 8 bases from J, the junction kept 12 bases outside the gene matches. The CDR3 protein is CASRNTNRGEEAFF. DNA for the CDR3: TGTGCCAGCAGAAATACAAACAGGGGAGAAGAAGCTTTCTTT.

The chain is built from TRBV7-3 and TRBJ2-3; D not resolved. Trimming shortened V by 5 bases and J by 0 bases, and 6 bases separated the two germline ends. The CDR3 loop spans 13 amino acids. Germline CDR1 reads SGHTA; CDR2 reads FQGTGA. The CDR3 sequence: CASSPSSTDTQYF. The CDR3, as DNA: TGTGCCAGCAGCCCATCTAGCACAGATACGCAGTATTTT.

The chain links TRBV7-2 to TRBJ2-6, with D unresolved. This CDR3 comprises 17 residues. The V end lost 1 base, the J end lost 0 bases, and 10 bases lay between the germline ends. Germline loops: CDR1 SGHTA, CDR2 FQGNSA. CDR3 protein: CASSLVGVYSGANVLTF. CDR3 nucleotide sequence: TGTGCCAGCAGCTTAGTTGGGGTTTACTCTGGGGCCAACGTCCTGACTTTC.